One sample yielded the 30 T cell receptor delta chains listed below, sequenced in a study of γδ T cells in repeated Plasmodium falciparum infection. TCRdb reapplied CATT to the multiplex PCR reads. The sample has tens of thousands of delta-chain clones, 0.9% to 1% seen once; the top ten hold just under 10%. Vgamma9/Vdelta2+ and Vdelta2-negative gammadelta T cells were flow-sorted from PBMC for bulk sequencing. The specimen sequenced was gamma-delta T cells from blood. Receptors originate from a pool of human donors (malaria-infected and uninfected, not separated).

This clone showed up just a few times. This DNA's translation differs at residue 7 from TCRdb's protein, which comes from a much larger clone; a read error is likely, and the protein shown is translated from the DNA. V usage is TRDV1 and J usage is TRDJ1; TRDD3 agrees at 12 bases. TCRdb supplies no J gene; here it was assigned by aligning the nucleotide sequence to germline. The trim removed 4 bases at V and 0 bases at J, leaving 18 bases unmatched. CDR1 and CDR2 (germline): TSWWSYY, QGS. The CDR3 is 21 residues long. CDR3 in DNA: TGTGCTCTTGGGGCCGGCGACGCTGGGGGATACGTCCCTGGGAACACCGATAAACTCATCTTT. This encodes CALGAGDAGGYVPGNTDKLIF.

This clone was observed a few times. A read error is the likely source, as a far larger clone sits one nucleotide away. This sample also contains other DNA sequences that code for the same CDR3. This rearrangement joins TRDV2 to TRDJ4, with 8 bases aligning to TRDD3. TCRdb carries no J gene annotation; the J gene was assigned here by matching the DNA with germline. Trimming took 0 bases from V and 3 from J; bases not matched to a gene: 17. This CDR3 is 18 amino acids long. Germline CDR1 and CDR2: GEAIGNYY and EKD. The CDR3 coding sequence is TGTGCCTGTGACACCGGACCTACAGACTGGGGGGCCCGCCGACCCCTGATCTTT. Residues: CACDTGPTDWGARRPLIF.

This clone was detected a few times. Since a far larger clone is one base different, this is likely a read error. Other DNA sequences in this specimen translate into the identical CDR3. This chain joins TRDV2 and TRDJ1, with 11 bases identical to TRDD3. Assignment of the J gene here rests on matching the DNA to germline, because TCRdb gives none. The V segment lost 6 bases and the J segment 2 bases; nucleotides outside the gene matches: 28. This CDR3 contains 22 residues. Germline lookup yields CDR1 GEAIGNYY and CDR2 EKD. The CDR3 reads CACWHPTSSRSTGGYFTDKLIF. DNA for the CDR3: TGTGCCTGTTGGCATCCTACGTCTTCTAGGTCGACTGGGGGATATTTTACCGATAAACTCATCTTT.

A word on this clone: The amino acid sequence in TCRdb belongs to a much larger clone and departs from this DNA's translation at residue 19, likely a sequencing read error; the sequence shown is translated from the DNA. This chain connects TRDV2 to TRDJ1; 9 nucleotides match TRDD3. The J gene was missing in TCRdb and was found by matching the end of the DNA to germline. This CDR3 contains 22 residues. Germline CDR1 is GEAIGNYY and CDR2 is EKD. CDR3 in amino acids: CACARKNPTLGDGTLYTDRLIF. As DNA, the CDR3 is TGTGCCTGTGCCAGAAAGAACCCTACGCTGGGGGATGGAACCCTGTACACCGATAGACTCATCTTT.

This clone was counted a few times. Translating this DNA gives a protein that differs at residue 10 from the TCRdb one, which belongs to a much larger clone; a read error is likely, and the protein shown is this translation. The chain combines TRDV2 with TRDJ1, with unresolved D. Because TCRdb records no J gene, it was assigned here through a match of the DNA to germline. The V end was cut by 0 bases, the J end by 6 bases, with 25 bases between. The CDR3 extends over 18 amino acids. CDR1 is GEAIGNYY, CDR2 EKD, per germline. The CDR3: CACDTVGEDAMTRYKLIF. The CDR3 nucleotides are TGTGCCTGTGACACCGTGGGAGAGGATGCGATGACTCGGTATAAACTCATCTTT.

The table lists this clone with many counts. A far larger clone is one nucleotide away, so this likely arose from a read error. The sample holds other DNA sequences that translate to the same CDR3. The V call is TRDV2, the J call TRDJ1, with 13 positions matching TRDD3. Germline V gene sequence: CDR1 GEAIGNYY, CDR2 EKD. The CDR3 covers 18 residues. CDR3 nucleotides: TGCGCCTGTGACACTTTACTGGGGGATACGCGGTACACCGATAAACTCATCTTT. It codes for CACDTLLGDTRYTDKLIF.

A few counts support this clone. A far larger clone differs by one base, so this is likely a read error. Other DNA sequences of this sample code for an identical CDR3. J is TRDJ1 and V is TRDV2; no reliable D call. Since TCRdb gives no J gene, matching the DNA to germline was used here to assign it. Germline CDR1 reads GEAIGNYY; CDR2 reads EKD. The CDR3 is made up of 17 amino acids. The chain's CDR3 is CACDKILPLTRGDKLIF. In DNA, the CDR3 is TGTGCCTGCGACAAGATCCTGCCACTAACCCGGGGCGATAAACTCATCTTT.

As to this clone: The protein given by TCRdb reflects a much larger clone and differs at residue 8 from this DNA's translation, likely from a read error; the protein shown is the DNA's translation. The chain links TRDV2 to TRDJ1, with D perhaps TRDD3 (6 bases). V shed 3 bases and J shed 0 bases, with 25 bases lying between them. CDR3 length: 19 residues. The germline CDR1 and CDR2 sequences are GEAIGNYY and EKD. The CDR3 sequence is CACDFNGLGPGEYTDKLIF. DNA of the CDR3: TGTGCCTGTGACTTTAACGGACTCGGACCTGGGGAATACACCGATAAACTCATCTTT.

Note on this clone: A single base is all that separates this from a far larger clone, so a read error is likely. Other nucleotide sequences in the sample specify the same CDR3. The chain uses TRDV2 and TRDJ1; 9 bases map to TRDD2. No J gene is reported in TCRdb; it was inferred here by comparing the DNA with germline. V was clipped by 0 bases and J by 0 bases; unmatched bases: 28. This CDR3 contains 24 residues. Germline CDR1 is GEAIGNYY and CDR2 is EKD. CDR3 residues: CACDTRAARPSYTKMGADTDKLIF. CDR3 bases: TGTGCCTGTGACACCAGGGCCGCCAGGCCTTCCTACACCAAGATGGGAGCTGACACCGATAAACTCATCTTT.

This clone was observed many times. The protein in TCRdb stems from a much larger clone and differs at residue 12 from this DNA's translation, likely a read error; here the protein is translated from the DNA. The chain combines TRDV1 with TRDJ1; D possibly corresponds to TRDD3 (6 bases). The CDR3 loop spans 15 amino acids. Per the germline V gene, CDR1 is TSWWSYY and CDR2 is QGS. The CDR3 protein is CALGPLGLYTDRLIF. CDR3 coding DNA: TGTGCTCTCGGGCCGCTGGGGTTGTACACCGATAGACTCATCTTT.

This clone has a handful of counts. TCRdb assigns this DNA the protein of a much larger clone, which departs from its translation at residue 12; this likely reflects a read error, and the protein shown comes from translating the DNA. This CDR3 reads CALGYWAEDNTNKLIF. CDR3 coding DNA: TGTGCTCTTGGGTACTGGGCGGAGGATAACACCAATAAACTCATCTTT. The chain carries TRDV1 and TRDJ1, with D tentatively TRDD3 (6 bases). As TCRdb names no J gene, one was assigned here on the basis of a DNA match to germline. CDR1 is TSWWSYY, CDR2 QGS, per germline. The CDR3 runs 16 residues.

This clone was seen ten or more times. The chain uses TRDV1 and TRDJ1; TRDD3 matches 7 bases. V lost 4 bases, J lost 3 bases, and 11 bases stayed unmatched. The germline V gene has CDR1 TSWWSYY and CDR2 QGS. CDR3 length: 16 residues. For the CDR3, the DNA is TGTGCTCTTGGGGGGACCTCCCTTACTGGGGCCGATAAACTCATCTTT. The encoded protein is CALGGTSLTGADKLIF.

About this clone: Since a far larger clone is one base different, this is likely a read error. Other DNA sequences from this sample encode an identical CDR3 as well. V usage is TRDV1 and J usage is TRDJ1; TRDD2 agrees at 9 bases. The CDR3 sequence is 28 residues long. The V gene end was trimmed by 2 bases and the J gene end by 0 bases; junction bases not matched to a gene: 40. The germline V gene has CDR1 TSWWSYY and CDR2 QGS. CDR3 bases: TGTGCTCTTGGGGAATATCCCCCTTCCTACTTAGTTCAGAGGACTGGGGCGGGGGTCGTGACGTACACCGATAAACTCATCTTT. Translating it yields CALGEYPPSYLVQRTGAGVVTYTDKLIF.

Only a few counts were recorded for this clone. TCRdb's protein, taken from a much larger clone, differs from this DNA's translation at residue 7, likely owing to a read error; the protein displayed comes from the DNA. The gene calls are TRDV2 and TRDJ1, with TRDD3 identical over 8 bases. As TCRdb names no J gene, one was assigned here on the basis of a DNA match to germline. Germline loops: CDR1 GEAIGNYY, CDR2 EKD. The CDR3 is 18 residues long. Trimming took 0 bases from V and 0 from J; bases not matched to a gene: 11. The CDR3 DNA follows: TGTGCCTGTGACACCGTCTTGGGATACGCGGGGTACACCGATAAACTCATCTTT. Translation gives CACDTVLGYAGYTDKLIF.

This clone was seen only a few times. The protein recorded in TCRdb matches a much larger clone and deviates from this DNA's translation at residue 7, suggesting a read error; the protein here is obtained by translating the DNA. The chain carries TRDV3 and TRDJ1; tentative D call: TRDD3 (5 bases). TCRdb leaves out the J gene; it was filled in here by matching the DNA to germline. CDR3 length equals 18 residues. The V gene lost 4 bases and the J gene lost 7 bases, with 34 bases spanning the gap. Germline lookup yields CDR1 TVYSNPD and CDR2 GDNSRS (reference sequence). The CDR3 DNA is TGTGCCTACGGTACCCACCTCCGAACGGGGGGCCGACTGGTTAAACTCATCTTT. It translates to CAYGTHLRTGGRLVKLIF.

About this clone itself: A read error is the likely source, as a far larger clone sits one nucleotide away. Other DNA sequences in this specimen translate into the identical CDR3. This CDR3 is CALGEAFCDGTAQLFF. The CDR3, as DNA: TGTGCTCTTGGGGAAGCTTTTTGTGATGGAACAGCACAACTCTTCTTC. The chain links TRDV1 to TRDJ2, with no clear D. This CDR3 has 16 residues. CDR1 is TSWWSYY and CDR2 is QGS in the germline V gene.

The table lists this clone with a few counts. This likely came from a read error, as a far larger clone is one base away. The sample has other DNA sequences that encode this CDR3 too. Here the V gene is TRDV1, but the J gene went uncalled; TRDD3, the D gene given by the table, was not confirmed from the DNA. Germline CDR1 and CDR2: TSWWSYY and QGS. The CDR3 covers 18 residues. The CDR3 nucleotides are TGTGCTCTTGGGGAAAGGCCCTACTGGGGGAAGTCCACCGATAAGCTCATCTTT. This translates into CALGERPYWGKSTDKLIF.

Comment on this clone: The TCRdb record carries a much larger clone's protein, which differs from this DNA's translation at residue 7; a read error is the likely cause, and the protein listed here is the DNA translation. V and J are TRDV2 and TRDJ1; no firm D call. The J gene is absent in TCRdb and was assigned here via DNA matching to germline. The CDR3 extends over 16 amino acids. In germline, CDR1 is GEAIGNYY, CDR2 EKD. V gave up 0 bases and J gave up 0 bases, with 13 bases separating them. The CDR3 DNA is TGTGCCTGTGACACCCTGGAGAACCGGTACACCGATAAACTCATCTTT. Translated, it gives CACDTLENRYTDKLIF.

The table lists this clone with many counts. A far more abundant clone sits one base away, making this likely a read error. The sample contains more than one DNA sequence encoding this CDR3. The chain carries TRDV1 and TRDJ1, with D uncertain. Trimming stripped 3 bases from V and 4 bases from J, with 18 bases between. Germline CDR1 TSWWSYY, CDR2 QGS. This CDR3 spans 16 amino acids. For the CDR3, the DNA is TGTGCTCTTGGGGAGCTAAAAGGACGAAGCGTCGATAAACTCATCTTT. The encoded protein is CALGELKGRSVDKLIF.

This clone turned up a few times. TCRdb pairs this DNA with a much larger clone's protein that differs at residue 10, likely a read error; the protein shown was translated from the DNA. The chain combines TRDV1 with TRDJ1; 10 positions match TRDD3. The J gene, left out of TCRdb, was set here by checking the DNA against germline. The CDR3 consists of 19 residues. The V gene's germline CDR1 is TSWWSYY and CDR2 QGS. The J segment lost 3 bases and the V segment lost 4 bases, leaving 17 bases of the junction unmatched. CDR3 amino acids: CALGVQAPRGGYASDKLIF. CDR3 DNA: TGTGCTCTTGGGGTTCAGGCCCCACGCGGGGGATACGCTTCCGATAAACTCATCTTT.

Points on this clone: TCRdb has a much larger clone's protein, which differs at residue 6 from the translation of this DNA, likely because of a read error; what is shown is the protein translated from the DNA. V usage is TRDV1 and J usage is TRDJ1, with 11 bases identical to TRDD3. In the absence of a J gene in TCRdb, the DNA was matched to germline to assign it here. Unmatched junction bases numbered 22, after V lost 5 bases and J lost 8 bases. The CDR3 has 19 residues. Per the germline V gene, CDR1 is TSWWSYY and CDR2 is QGS. CDR3: CALGKGTYSMLGDTLKLIF. The DNA for the CDR3 is TGTGCTCTTGGGAAAGGAACCTACTCGATGTTGGGGGATACGCTGAAACTCATCTTT.

As for this clone: The amino acid sequence in TCRdb belongs to a much larger clone and departs from this DNA's translation at residue 13, likely a sequencing read error; the sequence shown is translated from the DNA. The chain couples TRDV1 to TRDJ1; tentative D call: TRDD3 (6 bases). TCRdb lists no J gene, so it was determined here by aligning the DNA to germline. Germline CDR1 TSWWSYY, CDR2 QGS. CDR3 length: 18 amino acids. Trimming removed 3 bases at V and 4 bases at J, with 24 bases between. The CDR3 here is CALGDPLPTGGNIDKLIF. In nucleotides, the CDR3 is TGTGCTCTTGGGGATCCTCTTCCCACAGGGGGAAACATCGATAAACTCATCTTT.

Turning to this clone: TCRdb's listed protein matches a much larger clone and diverges from this DNA's translation at residue 5, likely through a read error; the protein shown comes from the DNA. The V and J genes are TRDV2 and TRDJ1; the D is unclear. In the absence of a J gene in TCRdb, the DNA was matched to germline to assign it here. Germline CDR1 and CDR2: GEAIGNYY and EKD. Trimming pared 3 bases from V and 0 bases from J, leaving 16 bases between. The CDR3 loop spans 16 amino acids. The CDR3 protein is CACDAVGAPYTDKLIF. In DNA form, the CDR3 reads TGTGCCTGTGACGCCGTCGGGGCACCTTACACCGATAAACTCATCTTT.

With regard to this clone: This probably arose from a read error, given a far larger clone one base away. The sample carries other DNA sequences with the same CDR3. The chain couples TRDV1 to TRDJ1; 11 bases agree with TRDD3. The CDR3 contains 19 residues. CDR1 is TSWWSYY, CDR2 QGS, per germline. The CDR3 coding sequence is TGTGCTCTTGGGGAACTGGGTTCTTGGGGGATACGAGACGGCGATAAGCTCATCTTT. This sequence encodes CALGELGSWGIRDGDKLIF.

This clone was seen a few times. The protein given by TCRdb reflects a much larger clone and differs at residue 7 from this DNA's translation, likely from a read error; the protein shown is the DNA's translation. The rearrangement links TRDV2 to TRDJ3; 9 nucleotides align to TRDD3. The J gene, not given by TCRdb, was assigned here from a germline match of the nucleotide sequence. Germline V gene lookup returns CDR1 GEAIGNYY and CDR2 EKD. J lost 0 bases, V lost 3 bases, and 11 bases had no gene match. The CDR3 covers 20 residues. CDR3 coding DNA: TGTGCCTGTGACTCGCCACCGGGGGATACCAGCTCCTGGGACACCCGACAGATGTTTTTC. This translates into CACDSPPGDTSSWDTRQMFF.

The table lists this clone with a few counts. This DNA's translation differs at residue 7 from TCRdb's protein, which comes from a much larger clone; a read error is likely, and the protein shown is translated from the DNA. V and J are TRDV1 and TRDJ1; D is uncertain. TCRdb leaves out the J gene; it was filled in here by matching the DNA to germline. V dropped 0 bases and J dropped 4 bases, with 9 bases sitting between them. CDR1 and CDR2 from the germline V gene are TSWWSYY and QGS. The CDR3 totals 14 residues. CDR3 residues: CALGELPHDDKLIF. The CDR3, as DNA: TGTGCTCTTGGGGAACTTCCCCACGACGATAAACTCATCTTT.

This clone has a handful of counts. The TCRdb protein, from a much larger clone, departs from this DNA's translation at residue 14, likely by read error; the protein shown derives from the DNA. The J gene is TRDJ1, the V gene TRDV1; TRDD3 matches 10 bases. The CDR3 is 21 residues long. J gave up 6 bases and V 2 bases, and 24 bases lay outside the gene matches. CDR1 TSWWSYY and CDR2 QGS come from the germline V gene. The CDR3 coding sequence is TGTGCTCTTGGGGAAAAACGGCGTTGTTCTGGGGGATATGGAGGAACTTATAAACTCATCTTT. Its translation: CALGEKRRCSGGYGGTYKLIF.

The V and J genes are TRDV2 and TRDJ1, with D possibly being TRDD3 (6 bases). TCRdb leaves out the J gene; it was filled in here by matching the DNA to germline. V lost 1 base, J lost 5 bases, and 16 bases lay in between. The germline gives CDR1 GEAIGNYY, CDR2 EKD. This CDR3 spans 15 amino acids. The chain's CDR3 is CACDTGGTQGDKLIF. The DNA of the CDR3 is TGTGCCTGTGACACAGGGGGGACTCAGGGGGATAAACTCATCTTT.

The table lists this clone with many counts. A far larger clone is just one base off, so this is likely a read error. This same CDR3 is encoded by further DNA sequences in the sample. The chain uses TRDV2 and TRDJ1; 8 nucleotides agree with TRDD3. The J gene is not listed in TCRdb, so it was assigned here from a DNA match to germline. Looked up from germline, CDR1 is GEAIGNYY and CDR2 is EKD. V lost 4 bases to trimming and J lost 0 bases; unmatched junction nucleotides: 6. The CDR3 consists of 15 residues. In nucleotides, the CDR3 is TGTGCCTGTGAGCCTCTGGGGGACTACACCGATAAACTCATCTTT. Protein sequence: CACEPLGDYTDKLIF.

For this clone: The protein TCRdb lists belongs to a much larger clone and differs from this DNA's translation at residue 10, which points to a read error; the protein shown is made from the DNA. J is TRDJ1 and V is TRDV2, with 12 bases fitting TRDD3. The J gene, left out of TCRdb, was set here by checking the DNA against germline. Trimming took 3 bases from V and 8 from J; bases not matched to a gene: 12. The germline gives CDR1 GEAIGNYY, CDR2 EKD. This CDR3 region has 16 residues. The DNA for the CDR3 is TGTGCCTGTGACGGACTGGGGGATACACTGAGGGGGAAACTCATCTTT. This translates into CACDGLGDTLRGKLIF.